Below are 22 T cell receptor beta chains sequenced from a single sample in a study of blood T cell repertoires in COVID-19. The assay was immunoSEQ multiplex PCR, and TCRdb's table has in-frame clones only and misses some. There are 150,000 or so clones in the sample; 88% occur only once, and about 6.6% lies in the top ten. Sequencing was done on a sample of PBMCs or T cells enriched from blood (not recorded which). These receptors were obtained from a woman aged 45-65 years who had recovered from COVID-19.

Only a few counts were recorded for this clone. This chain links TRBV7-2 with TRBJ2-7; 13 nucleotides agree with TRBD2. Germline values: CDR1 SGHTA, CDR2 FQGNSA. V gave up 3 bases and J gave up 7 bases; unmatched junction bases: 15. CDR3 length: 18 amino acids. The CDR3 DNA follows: TGTGCCAGCAGCTTCCATTCTACTAGCGGGGGGGCCGGAGGTGAGCAGTACTTC. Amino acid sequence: CASSFHSTSGGAGGEQYF.

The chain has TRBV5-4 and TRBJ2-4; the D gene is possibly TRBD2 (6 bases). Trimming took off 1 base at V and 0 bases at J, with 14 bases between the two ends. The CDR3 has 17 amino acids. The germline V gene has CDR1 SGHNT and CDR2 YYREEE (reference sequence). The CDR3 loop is CASSLFTGGEAKNIQYF. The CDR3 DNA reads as TGTGCCAGCAGCTTGTTTACTGGAGGGGAAGCCAAAAACATTCAGTACTTC.

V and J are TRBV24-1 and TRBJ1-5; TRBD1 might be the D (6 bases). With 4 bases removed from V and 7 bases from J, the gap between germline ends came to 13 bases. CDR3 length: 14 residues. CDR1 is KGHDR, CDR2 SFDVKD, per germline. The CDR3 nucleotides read TGTGCCACCAGTGACACACAGGGCGCCCAGCCCCAGCATTTT. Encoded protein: CATSDTQGAQPQHF.

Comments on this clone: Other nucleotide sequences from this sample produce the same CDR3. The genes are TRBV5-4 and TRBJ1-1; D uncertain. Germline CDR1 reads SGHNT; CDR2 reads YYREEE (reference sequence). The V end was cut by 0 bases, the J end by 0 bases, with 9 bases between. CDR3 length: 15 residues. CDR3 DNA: TGTGCCAGCAGCTTGGCCACGGGGATGAACACTGAAGCTTTCTTT. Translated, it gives CASSLATGMNTEAFF.

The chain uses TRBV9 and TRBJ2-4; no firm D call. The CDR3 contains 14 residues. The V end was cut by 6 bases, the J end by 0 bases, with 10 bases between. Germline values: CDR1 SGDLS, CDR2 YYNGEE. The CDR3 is CASTYLLAKNIQYF. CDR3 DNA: TGTGCCAGCACCTACTTACTAGCCAAAAACATTCAGTACTTC.

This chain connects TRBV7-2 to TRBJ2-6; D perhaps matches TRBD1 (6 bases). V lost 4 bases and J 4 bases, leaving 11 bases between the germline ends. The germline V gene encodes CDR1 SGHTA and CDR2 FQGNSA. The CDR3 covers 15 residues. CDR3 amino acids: CASSSSGAGANVLTF. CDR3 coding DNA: TGTGCCAGCAGCTCCTCAGGGGCCGGGGCCAACGTCCTGACTTTC.

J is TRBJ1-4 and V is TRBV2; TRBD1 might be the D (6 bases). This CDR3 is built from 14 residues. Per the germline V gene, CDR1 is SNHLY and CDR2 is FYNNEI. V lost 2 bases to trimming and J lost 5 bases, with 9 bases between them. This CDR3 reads CASSERTENEKLFF. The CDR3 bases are TGTGCCAGCAGTGAACGGACAGAGAATGAAAAACTGTTTTTT.

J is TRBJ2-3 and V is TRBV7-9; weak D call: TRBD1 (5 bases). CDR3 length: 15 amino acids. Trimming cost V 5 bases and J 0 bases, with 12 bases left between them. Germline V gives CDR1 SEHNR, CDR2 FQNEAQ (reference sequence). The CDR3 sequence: CASSPGLPSTDTQYF. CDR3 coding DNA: TGTGCCAGCAGCCCAGGGCTACCTAGCACAGATACGCAGTATTTT.

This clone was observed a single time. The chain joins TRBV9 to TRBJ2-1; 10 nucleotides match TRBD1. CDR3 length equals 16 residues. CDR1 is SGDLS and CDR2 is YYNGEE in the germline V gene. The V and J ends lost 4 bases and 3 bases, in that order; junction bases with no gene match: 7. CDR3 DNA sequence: TGTGCCAGCAGCTCCAATCGGGACAGGGGCTACAATGAGCAGTTCTTC. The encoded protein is CASSSNRDRGYNEQFF.

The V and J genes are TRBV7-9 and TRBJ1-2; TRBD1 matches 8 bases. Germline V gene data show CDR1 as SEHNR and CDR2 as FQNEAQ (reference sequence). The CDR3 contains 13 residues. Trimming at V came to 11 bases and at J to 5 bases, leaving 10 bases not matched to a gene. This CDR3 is CASQGDRGYGYTF. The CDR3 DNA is TGTGCCTCGCAAGGAGACAGGGGATATGGCTACACCTTC.

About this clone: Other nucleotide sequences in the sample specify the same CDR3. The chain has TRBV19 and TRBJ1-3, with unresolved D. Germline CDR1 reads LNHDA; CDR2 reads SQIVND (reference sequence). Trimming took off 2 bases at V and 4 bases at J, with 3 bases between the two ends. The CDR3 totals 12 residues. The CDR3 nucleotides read TGTGCCAGTAGTATACAGGGAAACACCATATATTTT. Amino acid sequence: CASSIQGNTIYF.

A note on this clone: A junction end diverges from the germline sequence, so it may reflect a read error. DNA of the CDR3: TGTGCCAGCAGTTTTACTAGCGGGGGGCGGGATCTCTTC. This codes for CASSFTSGGRDLF. The chain recombines TRBV6-5 with TRBJ2-1; 12 bases fit TRBD2. Germline values: CDR1 MNHEY, CDR2 SVGAGI. There are 13 residues in the CDR3.

CDR3 sequence reads: CASSIEAGGKTGELFF. CDR3 in DNA: TGTGCCAGTAGTATAGAAGCGGGGGGTAAGACCGGGGAGCTGTTTTTT. This chain joins TRBV19 and TRBJ2-2, with 9 nucleotides matching TRBD2. J was trimmed by 5 bases and V by 0 bases; bases with no gene match: 4. CDR1 is LNHDA and CDR2 is SQIVND in the germline V gene (reference sequence). The CDR3 totals 16 residues. Filled out from reference TRBV19 and TRBJ2-2, the complete variable domain reads DGGITQSPKYLFRKEGQNVTLSCEQNLNHDAMYWYRQDPGQGLRLIYYSQIVNDFQKGDIAEGYSVSREKKESFPLTVTSAQKNPTAFYLCASSIEAGGKTGELFFGEGSRLTVL.

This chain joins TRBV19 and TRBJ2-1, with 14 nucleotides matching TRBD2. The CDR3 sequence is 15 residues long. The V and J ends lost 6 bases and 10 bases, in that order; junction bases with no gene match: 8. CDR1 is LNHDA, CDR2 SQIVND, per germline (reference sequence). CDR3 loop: CASSLLGTSGGEQFF. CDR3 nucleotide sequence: TGTGCCAGTAGCCTACTAGGGACTAGCGGGGGAGAGCAGTTCTTC.

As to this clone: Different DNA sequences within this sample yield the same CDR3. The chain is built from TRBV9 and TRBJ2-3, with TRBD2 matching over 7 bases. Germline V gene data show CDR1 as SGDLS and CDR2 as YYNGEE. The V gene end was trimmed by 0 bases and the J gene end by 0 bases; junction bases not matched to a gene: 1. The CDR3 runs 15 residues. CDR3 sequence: CASSVGGGSTDTQYF. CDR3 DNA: TGTGCCAGCAGCGTAGGCGGGGGTAGCACAGATACGCAGTATTTT.

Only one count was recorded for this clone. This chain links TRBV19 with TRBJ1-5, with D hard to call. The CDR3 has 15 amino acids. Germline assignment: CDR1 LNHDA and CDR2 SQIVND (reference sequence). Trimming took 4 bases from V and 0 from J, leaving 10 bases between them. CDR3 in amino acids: CASSTAAYSNQPQHF. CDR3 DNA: TGTGCCAGTAGTACGGCGGCCTATAGCAATCAGCCCCAGCATTTT.

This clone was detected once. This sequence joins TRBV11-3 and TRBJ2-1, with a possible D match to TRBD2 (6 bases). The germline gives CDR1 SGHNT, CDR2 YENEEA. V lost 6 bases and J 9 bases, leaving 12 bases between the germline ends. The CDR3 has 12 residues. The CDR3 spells CASSLGGGEQFF. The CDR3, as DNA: TGTGCCAGCAGTCTGGGGGGTGGTGAGCAGTTCTTC.

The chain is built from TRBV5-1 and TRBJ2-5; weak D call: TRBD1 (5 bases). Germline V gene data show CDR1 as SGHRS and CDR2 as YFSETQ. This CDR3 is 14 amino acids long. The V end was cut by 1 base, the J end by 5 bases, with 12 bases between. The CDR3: CASSLRAGPETQYF. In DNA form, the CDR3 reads TGCGCCAGCAGCTTGCGGGCAGGGCCGGAGACCCAGTACTTC.

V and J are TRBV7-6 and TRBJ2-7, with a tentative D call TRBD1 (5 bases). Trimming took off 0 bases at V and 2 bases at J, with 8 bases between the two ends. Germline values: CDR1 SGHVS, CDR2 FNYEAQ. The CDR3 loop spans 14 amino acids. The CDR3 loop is CASSLAQGTYEQYF. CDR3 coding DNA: TGTGCCAGCAGCTTAGCGCAGGGCACCTACGAGCAGTACTTC.

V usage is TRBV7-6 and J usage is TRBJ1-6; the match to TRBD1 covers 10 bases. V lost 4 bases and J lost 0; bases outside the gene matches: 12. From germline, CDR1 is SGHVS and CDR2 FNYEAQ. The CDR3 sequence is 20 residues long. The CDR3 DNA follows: TGTGCCAGCAGCTCCAAACCTCGACAGGGGGCGAGCTCCTATAATTCACCCCTCCACTTT. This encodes CASSSKPRQGASSYNSPLHF.

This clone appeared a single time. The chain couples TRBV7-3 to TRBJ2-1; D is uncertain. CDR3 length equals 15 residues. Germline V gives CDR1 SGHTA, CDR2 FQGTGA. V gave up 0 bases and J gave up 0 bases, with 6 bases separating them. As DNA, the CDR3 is TGTGCCAGCAGCTTAACCAGAAGCTCCTACAATGAGCAGTTCTTC. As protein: CASSLTRSSYNEQFF.

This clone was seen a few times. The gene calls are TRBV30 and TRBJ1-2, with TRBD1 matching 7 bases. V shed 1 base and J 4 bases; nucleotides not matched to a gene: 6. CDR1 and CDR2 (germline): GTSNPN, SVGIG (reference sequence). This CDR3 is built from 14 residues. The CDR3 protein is CAWSALRQGYGYTF. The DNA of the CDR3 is TGTGCCTGGAGTGCCCTCAGACAGGGCTATGGCTACACCTTC. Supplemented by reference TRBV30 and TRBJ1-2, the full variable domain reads SQTIHQWPATLVQPVGSPLSLECTVEGTSNPNLYWYRQAAGRGLQLLFYSVGIGQISSEVPQNLSASRPQDRQFILSSKKLLLSDSGFYLCAWSALRQGYGYTFGSGTRLTVV.